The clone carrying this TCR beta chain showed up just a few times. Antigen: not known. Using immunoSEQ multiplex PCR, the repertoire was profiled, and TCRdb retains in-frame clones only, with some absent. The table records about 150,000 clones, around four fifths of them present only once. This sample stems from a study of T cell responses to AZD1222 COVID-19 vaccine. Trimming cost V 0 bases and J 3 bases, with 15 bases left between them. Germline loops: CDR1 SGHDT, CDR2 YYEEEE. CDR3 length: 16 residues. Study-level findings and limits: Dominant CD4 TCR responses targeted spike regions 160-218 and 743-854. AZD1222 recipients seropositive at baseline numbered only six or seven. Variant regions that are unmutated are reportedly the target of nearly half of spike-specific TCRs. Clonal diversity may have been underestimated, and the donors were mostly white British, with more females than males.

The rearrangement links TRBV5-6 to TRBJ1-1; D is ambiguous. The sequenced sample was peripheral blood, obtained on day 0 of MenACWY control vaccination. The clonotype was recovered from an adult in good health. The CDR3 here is CASSLGRALRDTEAFF. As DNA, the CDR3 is TGTGCCAGCAGCTTGGGTAGGGCACTTCGGGACACTGAAGCTTTCTTT.